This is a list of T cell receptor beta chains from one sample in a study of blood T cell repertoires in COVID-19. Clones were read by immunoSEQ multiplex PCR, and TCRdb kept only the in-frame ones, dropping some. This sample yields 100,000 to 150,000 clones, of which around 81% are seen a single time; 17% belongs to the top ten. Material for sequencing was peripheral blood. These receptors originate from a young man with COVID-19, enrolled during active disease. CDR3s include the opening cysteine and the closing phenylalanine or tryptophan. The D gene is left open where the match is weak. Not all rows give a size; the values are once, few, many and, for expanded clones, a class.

TGTGCCAGCAGCGGCAGGGGGAGCTCTGGGGCCAACGTCCTGACTTTC	CASSGRGSSGANVLTF	NA	TRBJ2-6	TRBV21-1	NA
TGTGCCAGCAGCCAGGGTTTGGCTAATGAAAAACTGTTTTTT	CASSQGLANEKLFF	NA	TRBJ1-4	TRBV9	NA
TGTGCCAGCAGTGAAGCTAACGCGCTAGCCAAAAACATTCAGTACTTC	CASSEANALAKNIQYF	NA	TRBJ2-4	TRBV6-1	NA
TGCAGTGCTAGTATAGGGCTAGCGGGAGTCTACAATGAGCAGTTCTTC	CSASIGLAGVYNEQFF	TRBD2	TRBJ2-1	TRBV20-1	NA
TGTGCCACCCCTGGGGGACAGGGTAATTCACCCCTCCACTTT	CATPGGQGNSPLHF	TRBD1	TRBJ1-6	TRBV28	NA
TGCGCCAGCAGCCAAGCTGGGGCGAATGAAAAACTGTTTTTT	CASSQAGANEKLFF	NA	TRBJ1-4	TRBV4-1	NA
TGTGCCAGCAGTTTGGACAGTGACTATGGCTACACCTTC	CASSLDSDYGYTF	NA	TRBJ1-2	TRBV12-3/TRBV12-4	NA
TGTGCCAGCAGCCCACGGACTCAGGTTTCCGAGCAGTACTTC	CASSPRTQVSEQYF	NA	TRBJ2-7	TRBV7-9	NA
TGTGCTAGTGGTTTGGTCGTTGACAGGCCCCTGGTGGACGAGCAGTACTTC	CASGLVVDRPLVDEQYF	NA	TRBJ2-7	TRBV12-5	NA
TGCGCCAGCAGGCAAGACAGAAATCAGCCCCAGCATTTT	CASRQDRNQPQHF	NA	TRBJ1-5	TRBV5-1	NA
TGTGCCAGCAGCTTGGGAGCAGGGGTTAGCAATCAGCCCCAGCATTTT	CASSLGAGVSNQPQHF	NA	TRBJ1-5	TRBV5-6	few
TGTGCCAGCAGAGGGGTTAATTCACCCCTCCACTTT	CASRGVNSPLHF	NA	TRBJ1-6	TRBV6-5	NA
TGTGCCAGCAGTTTCGGGGGGGCGCAGGATGGGGCCAACGTCCTGACTTTC	CASSFGGAQDGANVLTF	TRBD2	TRBJ2-6	TRBV28	NA
TGCGCCAGCAGCTTGGAAGGCAGGGGGCAGTCACCCCTCCACTTT	CASSLEGRGQSPLHF	TRBD1	TRBJ1-6	TRBV5-1	NA
TGTGCCAGCACGGGACTAGGTATAAATGAGCAGTTCTTC	CASTGLGINEQFF	TRBD2	TRBJ2-1	TRBV6-5	NA
TGTGCCAGCAGCGCGGGGACAGGGCTCGCTGAAGCTTTCTTT	CASSAGTGLAEAFF	TRBD1	TRBJ1-1	TRBV9	NA
TGTGCCAGCAGTGAAATCGGGAACCCACCCCAGCATTTT	CASSEIGNPPQHF	NA	TRBJ1-5	TRBV6-1	NA
TGCGCCAGCAGCCCAGGGGAAGGCACTAACTATGGCTACACCTTC	CASSPGEGTNYGYTF	NA	TRBJ1-2	TRBV4-1	NA
TGTGCCAGCAGCCAGTTTTCCGGGACAGGGGGCTGGGAGCCCCAGCATTTT	CASSQFSGTGGWEPQHF	TRBD1	TRBJ1-5	TRBV11-2	NA
TGTGCCAGCAGCCAAGACACCCTCCCCCTCCACTTT	CASSQDTLPLHF	NA	TRBJ1-6	TRBV6-6	few
TGTGCCAGCAGTCCCGGACAGGGTCATCAGCCCCAGCATTTT	CASSPGQGHQPQHF	TRBD1	TRBJ1-5	TRBV28	NA
TGCGCCAGCAGCCCGGGGACTATTCGAGGAGCCTACAATGAGCAGTTCTTC	CASSPGTIRGAYNEQFF	TRBD2	TRBJ2-1	TRBV5-1	NA
TGTGCCAGCAGTCCCGCGGGGGGAGTTGAGCAGTTCTTC	CASSPAGGVEQFF	TRBD2	TRBJ2-1	TRBV6-5	NA
TGTGCCAGTAGTATAAGCGGGAAATCGTATGGCTACACCTTC	CASSISGKSYGYTF	NA	TRBJ1-2	TRBV19	NA
TGCGCCAGCAGCCAAACTTTAACGGGACAGGGGAGGTATGGCTACACCTTC	CASSQTLTGQGRYGYTF	TRBD1	TRBJ1-2	TRBV4-3	NA
TGTGCCAGCAGCCCGAGGGCGGGACAGGACACTGAAGCTTTCTTT	CASSPRAGQDTEAFF	TRBD1	TRBJ1-1	TRBV7-9	NA
TGTGCCAGCGCGAACCGGGACACCTATAATTCACCCCTCCACTTT	CASANRDTYNSPLHF	NA	TRBJ1-6	TRBV18	NA
TGTGCCAGTAGTAATAACGGGGGGGAGACCCAGTACTTC	CASSNNGGETQYF	TRBD2	TRBJ2-5	TRBV19	NA
TGTGCCAGCAGGCCTACAGGGCTCGGCGACACTGAAGCTTTCTTT	CASRPTGLGDTEAFF	NA	TRBJ1-1	TRBV28	NA
TGTGCCAGCAGCTTAGGCCGGACAGTACTTTATGGCTACACCTTC	CASSLGRTVLYGYTF	NA	TRBJ1-2	TRBV7-9	NA
TGTGCCAGCAGCTTATATGGGGGACAGCACACTGAAGCTTTCTTT	CASSLYGGQHTEAFF	TRBD1	TRBJ1-1	TRBV11-3	NA
TGTGCCAGCAGTTTAGCGCGTACAGATACGCAGTATTTT	CASSLARTDTQYF	NA	TRBJ2-3	TRBV12-3/TRBV12-4	NA
TGCGCCAGCAGCCCGGGTTCAGCCGTGGGTTACGAGCAGTACTTC	CASSPGSAVGYEQYF	NA	TRBJ2-7	TRBV5-1	NA
TGCGCCAGCAGCGCGAGCGGGTACGAGCAGTTCTTC	CASSASGYEQFF	NA	TRBJ2-1	TRBV5-1	NA
TGTGCCAGCAGCGCGATCGGGGGGCCGAACACCGGGGAGCTGTTTTTT	CASSAIGGPNTGELFF	NA	TRBJ2-2	TRBV27	NA
TGTGCCAGCAGCTTAGGGAGGGGCCCGATTTCACCCCTCCACTTT	CASSLGRGPISPLHF	NA	TRBJ1-6	TRBV11-2	NA
TGTGCCAGCAGCTCGACGCGATATTTAGCAGCTCTATCCAATGAGCAGTTCTTC	CASSSTRYLAALSNEQFF	NA	TRBJ2-1	TRBV7-9	NA
TGTGCCAGCAGCCCCGGGGGGGCGACCTACGAGCAGTACTTC	CASSPGGATYEQYF	TRBD2	TRBJ2-7	TRBV7-8	NA
TGTGCCAGCAGCGTAGCTCCGGGAACGAGTGCTGAAGCTTTCTTT	CASSVAPGTSAEAFF	NA	TRBJ1-1	TRBV9	once
TGTGCCAGCAGCGCCCAAGTGACAGGGAACACTGAAGCTTTCTTT	CASSAQVTGNTEAFF	NA	TRBJ1-1	TRBV9	NA
TGTGCTAGCAGCTTAGGCCGGGACAGTCTCACAGATACGCAGTATTTT	CASSLGRDSLTDTQYF	TRBD1	TRBJ2-3	TRBV7-7	NA